This record concerns one T cell receptor (beta chain) sequence. This CDR3 is 12 amino acids long. Germline V gene lookup returns CDR1 SGHDN and CDR2 FVKESK. Trimming shortened V by 6 bases and J by 1 base, and 5 bases separated the two germline ends. These data are taken from a study of blood T cell repertoires in COVID-19. The wider study: PBMCs, B-cell-depleted T cells, or T cells were the source of the cDNA or gDNA that made up the material.

Authors' data handling: Amplifying reference gene primers gave estimates of nucleated cell counts. Sequenced by immunoSEQ multiplex PCR; TCRdb stores in-frame clones only, minus some. That table furnishes V, J and clone size, whereas the DNA furnished D and trimming. Among roughly 100,000 clones listed, about 80% were seen once. This TCR was recovered from a human donor in a cohort sampled during active COVID-19. This chain uses TRBV14 with TRBJ2-3; D unclear. The sample taken for sequencing was peripheral blood. In DNA, the CDR3 is TGTGCCAGCAGTCCCGGCACAGATACGCAGTATTTT. Its translation: CASSPGTDTQYF.